The clone carrying this T cell receptor (beta chain) was found a few times. The antigen is unknown. Libraries were prepared by immunoSEQ multiplex PCR; TCRdb keeps only in-frame clonotypes and omits some of them. The sample includes about 44,000 clones, 83% of them seen just once. The data stem from a study of T cell responses to AZD1222 COVID-19 vaccine. The study, taken as a whole, reports: The study reported that nearly half of spike-specific TCRs target unmutated variant regions. White British people made up most donors, females outnumbered males, and clonal diversity was possibly underestimated. Samples come after the peak T cell response, not at day 14.

The CDR3 has 12 amino acids. Trimming shortened V by 6 bases and J by 3 bases, and 5 bases separated the two germline ends. This TCR was recovered from an adult in good health. This sample comprised peripheral blood, obtained on day 0 of AZD1222 vaccination. The J gene is TRBJ2-2, the V gene TRBV12-3 or TRBV12-4; D is unresolved. CDR3 sequence (DNA): TGTGCCAGCAGCCCTTACACCGGGGAGCTGTTTTTT. Residues: CASSPYTGELFF.